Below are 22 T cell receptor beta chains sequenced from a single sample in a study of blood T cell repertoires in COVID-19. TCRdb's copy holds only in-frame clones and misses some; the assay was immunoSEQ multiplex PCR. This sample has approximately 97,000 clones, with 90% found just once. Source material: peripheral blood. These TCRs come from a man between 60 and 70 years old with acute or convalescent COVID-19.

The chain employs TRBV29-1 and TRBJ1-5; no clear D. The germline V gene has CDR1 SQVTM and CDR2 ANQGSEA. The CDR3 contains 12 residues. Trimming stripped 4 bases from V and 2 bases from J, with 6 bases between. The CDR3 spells CSVGIGNQPQHF. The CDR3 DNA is TGCAGCGTTGGTATTGGCAATCAGCCCCAGCATTTT.

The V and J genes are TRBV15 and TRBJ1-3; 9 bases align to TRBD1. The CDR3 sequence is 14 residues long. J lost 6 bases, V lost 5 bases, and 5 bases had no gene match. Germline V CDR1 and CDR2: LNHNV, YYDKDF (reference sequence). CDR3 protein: CATSARTGVNTIYF. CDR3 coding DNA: TGTGCCACCAGCGCAAGGACAGGGGTAAACACCATATATTTT.

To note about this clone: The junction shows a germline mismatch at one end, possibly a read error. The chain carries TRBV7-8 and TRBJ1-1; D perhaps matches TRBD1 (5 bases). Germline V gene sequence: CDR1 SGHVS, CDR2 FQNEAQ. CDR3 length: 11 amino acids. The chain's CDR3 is CASSLDTEAFF. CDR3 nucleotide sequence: TGTGCCAGCAGCCTGGACACTGAGGCTTTCTTT.

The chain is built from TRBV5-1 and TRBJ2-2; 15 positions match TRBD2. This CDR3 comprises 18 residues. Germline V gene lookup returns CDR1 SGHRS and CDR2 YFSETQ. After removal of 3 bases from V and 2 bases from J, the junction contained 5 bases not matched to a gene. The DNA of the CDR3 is TGCGCCAGCAGCTCTCGGACTAGCGGGGGGGTAAACACCGGGGAGCTGTTTTTT. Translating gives CASSSRTSGGVNTGELFF.

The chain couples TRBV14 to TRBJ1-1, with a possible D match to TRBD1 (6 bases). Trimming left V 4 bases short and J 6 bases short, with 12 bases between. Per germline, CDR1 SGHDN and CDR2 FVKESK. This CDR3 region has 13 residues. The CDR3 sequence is CASSPRTDSEAFF. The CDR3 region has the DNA TGTGCCAGCAGCCCCAGGACAGATTCTGAAGCTTTCTTT.

CDR3 loop: CASFTRTGEETQYF. The CDR3 DNA reads TGTGCCAGCTTCACCCGGACAGGGGAAGAGACCCAGTACTTC. The chain is built from TRBV18 and TRBJ2-5, with 9 bases identical to TRBD1. The CDR3 runs to 14 residues. Germline loops: CDR1 KGHSH, CDR2 LQKENI. V dropped 7 bases and J dropped 3; count of bases not matched to a gene: 6. The full variable domain, with the rest looked up from reference TRBV18 and TRBJ2-5, is NAGVMQNPRHLVRRRGQEARLRCSPMKGHSHVYWYRQLPEEGLKFMVYLQKENIIDESGMPKERFSAEFPKEGPSILRIQQVVRGDSAAYFCASFTRTGEETQYFGPGTRLLVL.

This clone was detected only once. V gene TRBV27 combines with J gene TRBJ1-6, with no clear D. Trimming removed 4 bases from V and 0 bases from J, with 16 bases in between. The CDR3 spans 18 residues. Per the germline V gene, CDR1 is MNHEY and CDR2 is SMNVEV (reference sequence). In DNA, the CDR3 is TGTGCCAGCAGTTCCCACCGCGGGTTTCCCTCCTATAATTCACCCCTCCACTTT. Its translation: CASSSHRGFPSYNSPLHF.

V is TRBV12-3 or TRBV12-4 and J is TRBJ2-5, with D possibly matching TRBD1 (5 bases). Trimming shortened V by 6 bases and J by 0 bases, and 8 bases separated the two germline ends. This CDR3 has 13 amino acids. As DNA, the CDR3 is TGTGCCAGCAGCCAGGACAACCAAGAGACCCAGTACTTC. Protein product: CASSQDNQETQYF.

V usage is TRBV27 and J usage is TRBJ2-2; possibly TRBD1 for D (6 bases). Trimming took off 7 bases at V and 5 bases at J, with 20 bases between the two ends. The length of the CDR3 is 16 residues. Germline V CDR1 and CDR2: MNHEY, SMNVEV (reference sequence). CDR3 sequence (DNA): TGTGCCAGCAAGGCTGGGGCCAGGGGTGCTACCGGGGAGCTGTTTTTT. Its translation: CASKAGARGATGELFF.

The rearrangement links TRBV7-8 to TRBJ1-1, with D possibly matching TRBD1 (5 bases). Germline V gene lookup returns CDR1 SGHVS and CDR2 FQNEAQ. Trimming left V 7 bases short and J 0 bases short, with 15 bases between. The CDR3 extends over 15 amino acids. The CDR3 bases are TGTGCCAGCACCTGGGGGGGAGTACTGAACACTGAAGCTTTCTTT. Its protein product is CASTWGGVLNTEAFF.

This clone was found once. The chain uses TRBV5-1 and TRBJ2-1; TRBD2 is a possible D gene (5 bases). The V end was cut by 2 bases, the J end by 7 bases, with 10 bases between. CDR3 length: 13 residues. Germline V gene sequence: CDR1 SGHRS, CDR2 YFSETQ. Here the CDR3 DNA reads TGCGCCAGCAGCTTCGATAGCGTTAATGAGCAGTTCTTC. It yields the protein CASSFDSVNEQFF.

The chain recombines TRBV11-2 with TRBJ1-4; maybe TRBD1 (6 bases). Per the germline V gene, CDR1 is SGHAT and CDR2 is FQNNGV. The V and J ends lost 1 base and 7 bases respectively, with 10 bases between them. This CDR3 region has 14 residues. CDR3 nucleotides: TGTGCCAGCAGCTTAGCAAGGGGGAGTGAAAAACTGTTTTTT. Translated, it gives CASSLARGSEKLFF. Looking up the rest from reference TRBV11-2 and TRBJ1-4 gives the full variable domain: EAGVAQSPRYKIIEKRQSVAFWCNPISGHATLYWYQQILGQGPKLLIQFQNNGVVDDSQLPKDRFSAERLKGVDSTLKIQPAKLEDSAVYLCASSLARGSEKLFFGSGTQLSVL.

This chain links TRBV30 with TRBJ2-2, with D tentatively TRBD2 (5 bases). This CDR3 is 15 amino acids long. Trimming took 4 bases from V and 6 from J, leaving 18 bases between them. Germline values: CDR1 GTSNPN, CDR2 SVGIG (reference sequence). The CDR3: CAWNPRGSRPGELFF. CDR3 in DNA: TGTGCCTGGAACCCTCGAGGGTCTAGGCCCGGGGAGCTGTTTTTT.

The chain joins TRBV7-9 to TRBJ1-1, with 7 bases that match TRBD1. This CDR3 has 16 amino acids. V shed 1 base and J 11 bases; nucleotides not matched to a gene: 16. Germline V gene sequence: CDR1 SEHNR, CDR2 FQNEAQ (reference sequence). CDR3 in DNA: TGTGCCAGCAGCTTAGTGGGGCGGACAGGCATTGTGGGGGCTTTCTTT. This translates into CASSLVGRTGIVGAFF.

This CDR3 reads CSVGKDRVNEQYF. In DNA, the CDR3 is TGCAGCGTTGGGAAGGACAGGGTGAACGAGCAGTACTTC. The V call is TRBV29-1, the J call TRBJ2-7; TRBD1 matches at 8 bases. Germline V gene sequence: CDR1 SQVTM, CDR2 ANQGSEA. This CDR3 spans 13 amino acids. V shed 4 bases and J 5 bases; nucleotides not matched to a gene: 7.

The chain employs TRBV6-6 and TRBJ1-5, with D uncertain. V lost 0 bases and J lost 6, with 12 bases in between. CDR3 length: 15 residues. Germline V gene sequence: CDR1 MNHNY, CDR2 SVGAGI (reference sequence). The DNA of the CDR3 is TGTGCCAGCAGTTACTCCGGGGAAAGGCGTCAGCCCCAGCATTTT. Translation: CASSYSGERRQPQHF.

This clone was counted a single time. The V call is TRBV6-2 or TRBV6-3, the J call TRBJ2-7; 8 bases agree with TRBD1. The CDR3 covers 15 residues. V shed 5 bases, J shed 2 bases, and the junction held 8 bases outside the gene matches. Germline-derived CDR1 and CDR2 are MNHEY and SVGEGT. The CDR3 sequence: CASSTATGVPYEQYF. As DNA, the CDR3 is TGTGCCAGCAGTACCGCGACAGGGGTCCCCTACGAGCAGTACTTC.

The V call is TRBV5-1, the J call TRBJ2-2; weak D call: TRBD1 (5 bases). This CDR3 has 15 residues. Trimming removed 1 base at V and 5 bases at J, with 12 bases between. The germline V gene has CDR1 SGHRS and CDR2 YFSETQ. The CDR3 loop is CASSLRGLWTGELFF. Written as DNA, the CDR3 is TGCGCCAGCAGCTTGAGGGGATTGTGGACCGGGGAGCTGTTTTTT.

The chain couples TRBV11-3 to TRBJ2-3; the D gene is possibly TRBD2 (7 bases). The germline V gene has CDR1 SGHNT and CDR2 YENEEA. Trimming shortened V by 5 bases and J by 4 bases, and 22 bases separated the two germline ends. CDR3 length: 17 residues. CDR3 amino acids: CASSDPRGAGSSDTQYF. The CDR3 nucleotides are TGTGCCAGCAGCGACCCCCGGGGGGCCGGTTCATCAGATACGCAGTATTTT.

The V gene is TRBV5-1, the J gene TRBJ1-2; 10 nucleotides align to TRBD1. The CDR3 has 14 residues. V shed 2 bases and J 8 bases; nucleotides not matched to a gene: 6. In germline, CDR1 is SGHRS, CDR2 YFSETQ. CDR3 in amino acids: CASSFGQGVWGYTF. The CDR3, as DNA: TGCGCCAGCAGCTTCGGACAGGGGGTTTGGGGCTACACCTTC. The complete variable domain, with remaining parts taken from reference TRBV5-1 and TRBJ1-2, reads KAGVTQTPRYLIKTRGQQVTLSCSPISGHRSVSWYQQTPGQGLQFLFEYFSETQRNKGNFPGRFSGRQFSNSRSEMNVSTLELGDSALYLCASSFGQGVWGYTFGSGTRLTVV.

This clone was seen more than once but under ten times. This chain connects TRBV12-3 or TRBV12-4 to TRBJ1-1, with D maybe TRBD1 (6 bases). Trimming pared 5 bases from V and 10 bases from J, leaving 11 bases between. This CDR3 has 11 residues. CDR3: CASSLGTTAFF. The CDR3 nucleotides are TGTGCCAGCAGTCTCGGGACAACAGCTTTCTTT.

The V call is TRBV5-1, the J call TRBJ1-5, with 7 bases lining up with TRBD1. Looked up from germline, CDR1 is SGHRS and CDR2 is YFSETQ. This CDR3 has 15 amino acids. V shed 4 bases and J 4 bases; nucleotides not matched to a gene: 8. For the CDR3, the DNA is TGCGCCAGCAGCCTTACAGGGGAACCTAATCAGCCCCAGCATTTT. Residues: CASSLTGEPNQPQHF.